The source of this T cell receptor beta chain is a study of vaccination effects on CD4 cells after COVID-19. Study overall: Early and late post-vaccination samples came from three convalescent patients. Sampling occurred a median 72 days post second dose, range 14 to 241. Findings and caveats of the study: Newly vaccine-induced clones made up most of the convalescents' post-vaccine spike-reactive clones. Clones from infection and from vaccination both contracted markedly late after vaccination.

The germline V gene has CDR1 SEHNR and CDR2 FQNEAQ (reference sequence). This CDR3 spans 13 amino acids. Trimming cost V 2 bases and J 3 bases; bases outside gene matches: 0. In its sample, this clone was seen a few times. Its antigen is currently unknown. Around day 10 of culture, CD4+ T cells were separated out. A positive SARS-CoV-2 PCR test fell between March and December 2020. Vaccine administered to participants consisted of two doses of either BNT162b2 or mRNA-1273. Sequencing used immunoSEQ multiplex PCR; TCRdb keeps in-frame clones, though not all of them. In the table there are roughly 35,000 clones, about three quarters of which are singletons.

The sample here was CD4+ T cells from PBMCs cultured without peptide, taken after COVID-19 vaccination. The chain is built from TRBV7-9 and TRBJ2-7; 8 positions agree with TRBD1. The TCR sequence derives from a human donor who had a prior SARS-CoV-2 infection. CDR3 residues: CASSLTGGYEQYF. DNA for the CDR3: TGTGCCAGCAGCTTAACAGGGGGCTACGAGCAGTACTTC.